These 7 T cell receptor beta chains came from one sample sequenced in a study of T cells in Graves' hyperthyroidism and ophthalmopathy. RNA transcripts gave rise to amplified TCR beta CDR3 regions. HTBI primers were used for first-round RT-PCR of the TCR CDR3. TCRdb called the multiplex PCR reads again in MiXCR, with one record for every CDR3 protein. The sample includes over 200,000 distinct CDR3 sequences, about 15% of them seen just once. Sequencing input: blood. The source is a man aged 50 to 60 with Graves' hyperthyroidism.

This chain connects TRBV20-1 to TRBJ2-7; no clear D. V was shortened by 4 bases and J by 2 bases, with 3 bases between the two germline ends. This CDR3 comprises 10 residues. CDR1 DFQATT and CDR2 SNEGSKA come from the germline V gene (reference sequence). CDR3 loop: CSAIPYEQYF. The CDR3 nucleotides are TGCAGTGCTATCCCCTACGAGCAGTACTTC.

The chain couples TRBV6-5 to TRBJ2-3; D is possibly TRBD2 (5 bases). With 0 bases removed from V and 3 bases from J, the gap between germline ends came to 10 bases. Germline CDR1 is MNHEY and CDR2 is SVGAGI. The CDR3 spans 15 residues. This CDR3 is CASSYSVWETDTQYF. The DNA for the CDR3 is TGTGCCAGCAGTTACTCAGTGTGGGAGACAGATACGCAGTATTTT.

This rearrangement joins TRBV2 to TRBJ2-5; D gene uncertain. Germline-derived CDR1 and CDR2 are SNHLY and FYNNEI. With 2 bases removed from V and 1 base from J, the gap between germline ends came to 5 bases. CDR3 length: 13 residues. The CDR3 DNA sequence: TGTGCCAGCAGTGAAATAGCCCAAGAGACCCAGTACTTC. The encoded protein is CASSEIAQETQYF.

This clonotype was picked up many times. Here the CDR3 DNA reads TGCGCCAGCAGCCGCACGGGAAACAACTACGAGCAGTACTTC. This encodes CASSRTGNNYEQYF. V and J are TRBV5-1 and TRBJ2-7; the D gene is possibly TRBD2 (5 bases). The V end was cut by 4 bases, the J end by 3 bases, with 14 bases between. Germline CDR1 and CDR2: SGHRS and YFSETQ. The length of the CDR3 is 14 residues.

This clonotype was seen a few times. The V and J genes are TRBV6-1 and TRBJ1-2; perhaps TRBD1 as D (5 bases). Germline lookup yields CDR1 MNHNS and CDR2 SASEGT. This CDR3 comprises 13 residues. Trimming left V 7 bases short and J 1 base short, with 10 bases between. The CDR3 DNA is TGTGCCAGCAATAGAGGACATAACTATGGCTACACCTTC. Its protein product is CASNRGHNYGYTF.

This clonotype showed up just a few times. The CDR3 bases are TGTGCCAGCAGTTATGGGGACCGATACAATGAGCAGTTCTTC. It is translated as CASSYGDRYNEQFF. The chain has TRBV6-1 and TRBJ2-1; D is possibly TRBD1 or TRBD2 (5 bases each). This CDR3 spans 14 amino acids. CDR1 and CDR2 from the germline V gene are MNHNS and SASEGT. V dropped 5 bases and J dropped 4 bases, with 12 bases sitting between them.

This clonotype occurred many times. The genes are TRBV12-3 or TRBV12-4 and TRBJ1-5, with TRBD1 matching over 9 bases. There are 15 residues in the CDR3. Trimming removed 6 bases from V and 5 bases from J; junction bases left unmatched: 8. CDR3 sequence reads: CASSSDRGGYQPQHF. The CDR3 region has the DNA TGTGCCAGCAGCTCGGACAGGGGCGGATATCAGCCCCAGCATTTT.